This T cell receptor (beta chain) was sequenced for a study of blood T cell repertoires in COVID-19. Study overall: Donors in the United States, Italy and Spain gave samples during acute or convalescent COVID-19.

Cohort allocation depended upon clinical history that participants reported. Participants in the exposed group had met a COVID-19 case in the 2 weeks before joining the study. The data were produced by immunoSEQ multiplex PCR, yet TCRdb's version contains in-frame clones alone and is incomplete. The sample lists approximately 260,000 clones; 85% were seen once. CDR1 SGHAT and CDR2 FQNNGV come from the germline V gene. V lost 5 bases and J 3 bases, leaving 13 bases between the germline ends. The CDR3 is made up of 15 amino acids. The sequencing input was PBMCs or T cells enriched from blood (not recorded which). This sequence was found in a woman between 45 and 60 years old who had been exposed to COVID-19. The chain uses TRBV11-2 and TRBJ2-2, with D perhaps TRBD1 (6 bases). CDR3 sequence: CASSPGTTYTGELFF. CDR3 sequence (DNA): TGTGCCAGCAGCCCCGGGACAACCTACACCGGGGAGCTGTTTTTT.